This T cell receptor beta chain was sequenced in a study of vaccination effects on CD4 cells after COVID-19. Background on the study: Pre-vaccine samples were drawn 16 days and one week before the first dose. The study, taken as a whole, reports: Clones induced by infection and by vaccine showed marked clonal contraction late after vaccination. In convalescents, spike-reactive clones (those seen post-vaccine) were mainly new vaccine-induced clones.

With regard to this clone: The antigen remains unidentified.

Germline V CDR1 and CDR2: LGHDT, YNNKEL (reference sequence). The CDR3 extends over 14 amino acids. V lost 2 bases and J 4 bases, leaving 11 bases between the germline ends. With the ViraFEST assay, the study expanded antigen-specific CD4+ T cells using viral peptide pools, then sequenced them. The authors isolated CD4+ T cells after around 10 days of culture. The person acquired a PCR-confirmed SARS-CoV-2 infection between March and December 2020. PBMC were cultured at about 1.9 million per well with 9.5 to 10 IU/ml IL-2 and 7.5 to 10 ug/ml peptides. Sequenced by immunoSEQ multiplex PCR; TCRdb stores in-frame clones only, minus some. The sample includes about 45,000 clones, 75% of them seen just once.

The rearrangement uses TRBV3-1 (or the pseudogene TRBV3-2) and TRBJ1-2, with D perhaps matching TRBD1 (6 bases). The material was CD4+ T cells from PBMCs cultured with a peptide pool, obtained before COVID-19 vaccination. The origin of this receptor is a human donor who had a prior SARS-CoV-2 infection. CDR3 region: CASSQTGGSYGYTF. The CDR3 nucleotides are TGTGCCAGCAGCCAAACGGGGGGCTCCTATGGCTACACCTTC.